A selection of T cell receptor beta chains follows, all from one sample in a study of T cell clonotyping in hematopoietic cell transplantation. Clones were sequenced by immunoSEQ multiplex PCR, and TCRdb holds only the in-frame ones, with some missing. The data show over 9,500 clones, 91% seen once. Input material: peripheral blood mononuclear cells. Receptors were obtained from a woman between 45 and 60 years old in good health. Some clones in this sample may be carry-over from other donors' samples. Both conserved end residues are part of each CDR3. D genes are given only for firm matches. Some rows have no size entry. The others give once, few or many, or a class for an expanded clone.

CDR3 protein	CDR3 DNA	V gene	clone size	D gene	J gene
CAIASGQEDGYTF	TGTGCCATCGCTTCAGGACAAGAGGATGGCTACACCTTC	TRBV10-3	NA	NA	TRBJ1-2
CASSQSPSYGYTF	TGTGCCAGCTCACAGTCTCCGTCCTATGGCTACACCTTC	TRBV18	NA	NA	TRBJ1-2
CASSVAREVAGELFF	TGTGCCAGCAGCGTAGCTCGGGAGGTGGCCGGGGAGCTGTTTTTT	TRBV9	NA	TRBD2	TRBJ2-2
CASSLAGSGANVLTF	TGTGCCAGCAGCTTAGCGGGGTCTGGGGCCAACGTCCTGACTTTC	TRBV11-1	NA	NA	TRBJ2-6
CASSLGTSGGYTF	TGTGCCAGCAGCCTAGGGACCTCGGGTGGCTACACCTTC	TRBV7-2	NA	NA	TRBJ1-2
CASRARQGRNSPLHF	TGTGCCAGCAGAGCCCGACAGGGGCGCAATTCACCCCTCCACTTT	TRBV27	NA	TRBD1	TRBJ1-6
CASSQEPGGFSGGSETQYF	TGTGCCAGCAGCCAAGAGCCCGGCGGTTTTAGCGGGGGGTCGGAGACCCAGTACTTC	TRBV4-2	few	TRBD2	TRBJ2-5
CASSQDGGPTTDTQYF	TGCGCCAGCAGCCAAGATGGGGGACCCACCACAGATACGCAGTATTTT	TRBV4-1	NA	NA	TRBJ2-3
CASSASLAGRPGANVLTF	TGTGCCAGCAGCGCTTCTTTAGCGGGGAGACCTGGGGCCAACGTCCTGACTTTC	TRBV7-9	NA	TRBD2	TRBJ2-6
CASSLLQGGPLGQPQHF	TGTGCCAGCAGTTTATTACAGGGAGGACCTTTAGGTCAGCCCCAGCATTTT	TRBV28	NA	NA	TRBJ1-5
CSATGPYEQYF	TGCAGTGCCACAGGGCCCTACGAGCAGTACTTC	TRBV20-1	NA	NA	TRBJ2-7
CASSRIGSYNEQFF	TGTGCCAGCTCCCGAATTGGGTCCTACAATGAGCAGTTCTTC	TRBV18	NA	NA	TRBJ2-1
CASSGGIVLAGNNEQFF	TGTGCCAGCAGTGGAGGTATCGTCCTAGCGGGGAACAATGAGCAGTTCTTC	TRBV11-1	NA	TRBD2	TRBJ2-1
CASSRAENTEAFF	TGCGCCAGCAGCCGAGCGGAGAACACTGAAGCTTTCTTT	TRBV4-3	NA	NA	TRBJ1-1
CSALQRAEAFF	TGCAGTGCTTTACAACGGGCTGAAGCTTTCTTT	TRBV20-1	NA	NA	TRBJ1-1
CASSQERGGNQPQHF	TGTGCCAGCAGCCAAGAACGGGGGGGCAATCAGCCCCAGCATTTT	TRBV14	NA	NA	TRBJ1-5
CASSPGQIYGYTF	TGCGCCAGCAGCCCCGGACAGATCTATGGCTACACCTTC	TRBV5-1	NA	NA	TRBJ1-2
CASSQAFGASNQPQHF	TGTGCCAGCAGCCAGGCGTTCGGGGCGAGCAATCAGCCCCAGCATTTT	TRBV4-2	NA	NA	TRBJ1-5
CASSIRIHNEQFF	TGTGCCAGCAGCATTCGAATACACAATGAGCAGTTCTTC	TRBV14	NA	NA	TRBJ2-1
CASTLGQNTEAFF	TGTGCCAGCACCCTGGGACAAAACACTGAAGCTTTCTTT	TRBV14	NA	NA	TRBJ1-1